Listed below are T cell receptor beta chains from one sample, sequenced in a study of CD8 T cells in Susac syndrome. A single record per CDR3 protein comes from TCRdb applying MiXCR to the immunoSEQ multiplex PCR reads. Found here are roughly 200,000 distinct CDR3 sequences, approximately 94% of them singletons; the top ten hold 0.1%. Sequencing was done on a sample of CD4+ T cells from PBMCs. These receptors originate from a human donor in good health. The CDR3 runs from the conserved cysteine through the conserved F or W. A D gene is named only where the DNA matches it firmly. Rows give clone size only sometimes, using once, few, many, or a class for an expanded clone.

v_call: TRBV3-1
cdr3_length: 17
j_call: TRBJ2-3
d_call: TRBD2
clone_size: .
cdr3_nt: TGTGCCAGCAGCCAAGGTCCTAGCGGGGGCTCGTATGCCACGCAGTATTTT
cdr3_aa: CASSQGPSGGSYATQYF

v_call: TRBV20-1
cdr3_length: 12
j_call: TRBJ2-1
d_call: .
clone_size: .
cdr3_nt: TGCAGTGCTGCAAGAACGAGTAGTGAGCAGTTCTTC
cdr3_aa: CSAARTSSEQFF

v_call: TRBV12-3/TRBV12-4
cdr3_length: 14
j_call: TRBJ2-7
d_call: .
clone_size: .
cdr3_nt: TGTGCCAGCAGTTTGGGCATCGGAACTTACGAGCAGTACTTC
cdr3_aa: CASSLGIGTYEQYF

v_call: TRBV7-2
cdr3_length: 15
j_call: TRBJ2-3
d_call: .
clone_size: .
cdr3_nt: TGTGCCAGCAGCTTGAGGGGGGCCGGCACAGATACGCAGTATTTT
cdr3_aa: CASSLRGAGTDTQYF

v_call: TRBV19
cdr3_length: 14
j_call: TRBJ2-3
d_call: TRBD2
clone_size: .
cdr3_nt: TGTGCCACCCGGGAGCGGGGGAGCACAGATACGCAGTATTTT
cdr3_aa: CATRERGSTDTQYF

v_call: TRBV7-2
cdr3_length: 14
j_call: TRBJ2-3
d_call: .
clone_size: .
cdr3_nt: TGTGCCAGCAGCCTTGGGACTCACACAGATACGCAGTATTTT
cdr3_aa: CASSLGTHTDTQYF

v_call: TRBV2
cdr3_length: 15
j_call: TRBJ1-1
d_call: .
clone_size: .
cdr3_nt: TGTGCCAGCCGACGATCTCTAAGAGGGAACACTGAAGCTTTCTTT
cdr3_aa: CASRRSLRGNTEAFF

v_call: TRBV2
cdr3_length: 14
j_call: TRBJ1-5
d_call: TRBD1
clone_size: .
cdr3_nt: TGTGCCAGCAGTCAGACAGGGGGCTATCAGCCCCAGCATTTT
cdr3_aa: CASSQTGGYQPQHF

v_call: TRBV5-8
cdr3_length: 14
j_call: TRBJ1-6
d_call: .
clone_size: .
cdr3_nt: TGTGCCAGCAGCTTCAGGTCCTATAATTCACCCCTCCACTTT
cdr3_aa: CASSFRSYNSPLHF

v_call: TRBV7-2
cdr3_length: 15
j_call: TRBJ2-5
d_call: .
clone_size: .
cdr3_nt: TGTGCCAGCAGCTTATGGAGCGGGTATCAAGAGACCCAGTACTTC
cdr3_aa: CASSLWSGYQETQYF

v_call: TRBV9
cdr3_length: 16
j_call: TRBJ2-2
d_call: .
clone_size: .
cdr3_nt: TGTGCCAGCAGCATGGACCCCTCCGAGGGCACCGGGGAGCTGTTTTTT
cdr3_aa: CASSMDPSEGTGELFF

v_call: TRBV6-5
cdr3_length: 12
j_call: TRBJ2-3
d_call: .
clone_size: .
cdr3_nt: TGTGCCACCGGACCAAACACAGATACGCAGTATTTT
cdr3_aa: CATGPNTDTQYF

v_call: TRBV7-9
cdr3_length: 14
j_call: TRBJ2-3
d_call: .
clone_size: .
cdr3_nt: TGTGCCAGCAGCTTCGAGGGTAGAACAGATACGCAGTATTTT
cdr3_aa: CASSFEGRTDTQYF

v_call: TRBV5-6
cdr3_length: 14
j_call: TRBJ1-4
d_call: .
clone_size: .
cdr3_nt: TGTGCCAGCAGCTTTAGGTCACTAGATGAAAAACTGTTTTTT
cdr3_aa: CASSFRSLDEKLFF

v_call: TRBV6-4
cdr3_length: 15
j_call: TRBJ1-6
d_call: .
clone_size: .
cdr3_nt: TGTGCCAGCAGTGACTCGACATTGGGGAATTCACCCCTCCACTTT
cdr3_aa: CASSDSTLGNSPLHF

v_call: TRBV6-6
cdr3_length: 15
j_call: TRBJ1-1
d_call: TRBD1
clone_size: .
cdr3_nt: TGTGCCAGCAGTCAGGGACAGGTTCGGAACACTGAAGCTTTCTTT
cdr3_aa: CASSQGQVRNTEAFF

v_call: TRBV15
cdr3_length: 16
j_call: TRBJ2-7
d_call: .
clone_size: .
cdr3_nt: TGTGCCACCAGCAGAGTTGGGAAACCTCCTAGGCACGAGCAGTACTTC
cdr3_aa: CATSRVGKPPRHEQYF

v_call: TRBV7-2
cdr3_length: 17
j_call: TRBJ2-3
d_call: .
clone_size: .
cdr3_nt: TGTGCCAGCAGCCCCTGGGGGGCACATACTAGCACAGATACGCAGTATTTT
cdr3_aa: CASSPWGAHTSTDTQYF

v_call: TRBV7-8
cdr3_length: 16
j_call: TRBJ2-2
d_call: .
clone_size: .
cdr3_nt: TGTGCCAGCAGCCGTGACGGAGGATTGGACACCGGGGAGCTGTTTTTT
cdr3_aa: CASSRDGGLDTGELFF

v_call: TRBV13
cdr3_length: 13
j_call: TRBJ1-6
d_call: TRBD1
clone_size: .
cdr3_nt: TGTGCCAGCAGAGCCGACAGGGACACACCCCTCCACTTT
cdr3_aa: CASRADRDTPLHF

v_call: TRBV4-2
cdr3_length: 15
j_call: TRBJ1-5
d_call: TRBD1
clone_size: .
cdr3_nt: TGTGCCAGCAGCCAAGAGGGACAGGACTTTGGGCCCCAGCATTTT
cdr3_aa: CASSQEGQDFGPQHF

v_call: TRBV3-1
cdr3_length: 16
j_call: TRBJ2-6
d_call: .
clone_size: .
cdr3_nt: TGTGCCAGCAGCCAAGCAGGGGGACTAGGGGCCAACGTCCTGACTTTC
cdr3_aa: CASSQAGGLGANVLTF

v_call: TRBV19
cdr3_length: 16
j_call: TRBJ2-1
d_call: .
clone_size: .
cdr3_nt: TGTGCCAGTAGTATGACCTCATGGGGAACGGGGAATGAGCAGTTCTTC
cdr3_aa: CASSMTSWGTGNEQFF

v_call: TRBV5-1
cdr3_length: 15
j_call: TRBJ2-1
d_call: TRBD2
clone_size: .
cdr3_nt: TGCGCCAGCAGCCTGGAAGCGGGGGCCTACAATGAGCAGTTCTTC
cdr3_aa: CASSLEAGAYNEQFF

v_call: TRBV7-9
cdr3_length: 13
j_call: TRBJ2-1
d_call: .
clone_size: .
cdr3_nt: TGTGCCAGCAGCTTAGCAGGGGACAATGAGCAGTTCTTC
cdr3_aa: CASSLAGDNEQFF

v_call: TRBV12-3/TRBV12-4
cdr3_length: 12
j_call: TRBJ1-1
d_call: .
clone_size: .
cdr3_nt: TGTGCCAGCAGTTTATGGGGATCTGAAGCTTTCTTT
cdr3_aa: CASSLWGSEAFF

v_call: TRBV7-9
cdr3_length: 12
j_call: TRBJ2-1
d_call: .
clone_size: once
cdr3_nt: TGTGCCAGCAGAGACAACAACAATGAGCAGTTCTTC
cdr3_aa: CASRDNNNEQFF

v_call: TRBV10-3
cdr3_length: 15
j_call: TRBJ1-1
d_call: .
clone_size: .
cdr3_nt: TGTGCCATCAGTGAGTCTCCCGATACGGACACTGAAGCTTTCTTT
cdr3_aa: CAISESPDTDTEAFF

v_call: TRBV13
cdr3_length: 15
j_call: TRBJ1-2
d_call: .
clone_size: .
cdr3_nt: TGTGCCAGCAGCTTTTCCGTACGAGCTAACTATGGCTACACCTTC
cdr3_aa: CASSFSVRANYGYTF

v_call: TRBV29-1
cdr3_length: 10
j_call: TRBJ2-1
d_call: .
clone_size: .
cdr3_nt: TGCAGCGCGGGGGGCGGGGAGCAGTTCTTC
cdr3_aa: CSAGGGEQFF

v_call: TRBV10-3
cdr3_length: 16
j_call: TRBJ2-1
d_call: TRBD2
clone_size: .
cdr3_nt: TGTGCCATCAGTGAGTCGAAGGCTAGCGGGGGGGGAGAGCAGTTCTTC
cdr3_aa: CAISESKASGGGEQFF

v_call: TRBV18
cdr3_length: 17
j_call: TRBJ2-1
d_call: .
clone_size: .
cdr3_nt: TGTGCCAGCTCACCACCTTCTTGGAGAGCTTACTACAATGAGCAGTTCTTC
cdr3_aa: CASSPPSWRAYYNEQFF

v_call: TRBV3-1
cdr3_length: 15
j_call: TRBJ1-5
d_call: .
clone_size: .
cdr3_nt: TGTGCCAGCAGCCCCGGAGGAGGCTCCAATCAGCCCCAGCATTTT
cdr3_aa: CASSPGGGSNQPQHF

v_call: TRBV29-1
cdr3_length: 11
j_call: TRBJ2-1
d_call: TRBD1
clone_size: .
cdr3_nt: TGCAGCGCCGACAGGGTCAATGAGCAGTTCTTC
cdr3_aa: CSADRVNEQFF

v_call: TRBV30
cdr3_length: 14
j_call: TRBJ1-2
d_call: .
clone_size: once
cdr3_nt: TGTGCCTGGAGTGTACAGGGACGGAACTATGGCTACACCTTC
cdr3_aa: CAWSVQGRNYGYTF

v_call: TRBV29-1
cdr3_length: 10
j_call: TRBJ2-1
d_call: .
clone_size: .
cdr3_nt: TGCAGCGTCTCTTCGGGTGAGCAGTTCTTC
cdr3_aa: CSVSSGEQFF

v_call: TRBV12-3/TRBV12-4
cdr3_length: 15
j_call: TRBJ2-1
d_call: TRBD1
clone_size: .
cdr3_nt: TGTGCCACCCAATTAGGGACAGGGGTATACAATGAGCAGTTCTTC
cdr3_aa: CATQLGTGVYNEQFF

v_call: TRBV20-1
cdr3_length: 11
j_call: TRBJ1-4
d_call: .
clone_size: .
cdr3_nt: TGCAGTGCTAGAGAGGGGGGAAAACTGTTTTTT
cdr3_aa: CSAREGGKLFF

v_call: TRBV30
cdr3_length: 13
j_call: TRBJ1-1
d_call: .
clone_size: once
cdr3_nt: TGTGCCTGGAGTGTAAGTCGAGCCACTGAAGCTTTCTTT
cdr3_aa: CAWSVSRATEAFF

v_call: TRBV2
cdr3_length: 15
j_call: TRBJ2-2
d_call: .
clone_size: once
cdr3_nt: TGTGCCAGCAGTGATACCCTAGCGAGCACCGGGGAGCTGTTTTTT
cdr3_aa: CASSDTLASTGELFF

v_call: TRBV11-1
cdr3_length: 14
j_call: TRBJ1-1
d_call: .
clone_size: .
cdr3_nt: TGTGCCAGCAGTGAGCTGGGGGGGCCCACTGAAGCTTTCTTT
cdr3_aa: CASSELGGPTEAFF

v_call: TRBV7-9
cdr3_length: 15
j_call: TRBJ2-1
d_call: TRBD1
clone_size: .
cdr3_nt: TGTGCCAGCAGCTTGGGACAGGTTGCCTACAATGAGCAGTTCTTC
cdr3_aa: CASSLGQVAYNEQFF

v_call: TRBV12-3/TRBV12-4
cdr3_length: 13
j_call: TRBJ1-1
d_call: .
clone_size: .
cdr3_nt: TGTGCCAGCAGTTTTCAGCCTAACACTGAAGCTTTCTTT
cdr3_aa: CASSFQPNTEAFF

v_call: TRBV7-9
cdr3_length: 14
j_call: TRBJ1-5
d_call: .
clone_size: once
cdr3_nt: TGTGCCAGCAGCTTAGCCAGTAGCAATCAGCCCCAGCATTTT
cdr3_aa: CASSLASSNQPQHF

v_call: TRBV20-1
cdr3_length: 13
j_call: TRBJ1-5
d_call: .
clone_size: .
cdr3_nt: TGCAGTGCTGGCGTACAGCTTGATCAGCCCCAGCATTTT
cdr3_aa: CSAGVQLDQPQHF

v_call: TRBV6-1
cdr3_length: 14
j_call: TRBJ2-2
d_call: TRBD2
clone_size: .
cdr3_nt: TGTGCCACCGGGACTAGCTCGGGCACCGGGGAGCTGTTTTTT
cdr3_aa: CATGTSSGTGELFF

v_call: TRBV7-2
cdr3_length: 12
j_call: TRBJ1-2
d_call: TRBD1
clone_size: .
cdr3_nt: TGTGCCAGCACCGACAGGGCTTATGGCTACACCTTC
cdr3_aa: CASTDRAYGYTF

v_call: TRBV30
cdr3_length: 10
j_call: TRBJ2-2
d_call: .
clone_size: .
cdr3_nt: TGTGCCTGGGGGTTCAGGGAGCTGTTTTTT
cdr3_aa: CAWGFRELFF

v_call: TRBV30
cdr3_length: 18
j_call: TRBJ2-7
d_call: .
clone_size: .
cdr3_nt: TGTGCCTGGAATCCCCTCTCAAGGGGGATAGGGGATTCCTACGAGCAGTACTTC
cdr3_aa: CAWNPLSRGIGDSYEQYF